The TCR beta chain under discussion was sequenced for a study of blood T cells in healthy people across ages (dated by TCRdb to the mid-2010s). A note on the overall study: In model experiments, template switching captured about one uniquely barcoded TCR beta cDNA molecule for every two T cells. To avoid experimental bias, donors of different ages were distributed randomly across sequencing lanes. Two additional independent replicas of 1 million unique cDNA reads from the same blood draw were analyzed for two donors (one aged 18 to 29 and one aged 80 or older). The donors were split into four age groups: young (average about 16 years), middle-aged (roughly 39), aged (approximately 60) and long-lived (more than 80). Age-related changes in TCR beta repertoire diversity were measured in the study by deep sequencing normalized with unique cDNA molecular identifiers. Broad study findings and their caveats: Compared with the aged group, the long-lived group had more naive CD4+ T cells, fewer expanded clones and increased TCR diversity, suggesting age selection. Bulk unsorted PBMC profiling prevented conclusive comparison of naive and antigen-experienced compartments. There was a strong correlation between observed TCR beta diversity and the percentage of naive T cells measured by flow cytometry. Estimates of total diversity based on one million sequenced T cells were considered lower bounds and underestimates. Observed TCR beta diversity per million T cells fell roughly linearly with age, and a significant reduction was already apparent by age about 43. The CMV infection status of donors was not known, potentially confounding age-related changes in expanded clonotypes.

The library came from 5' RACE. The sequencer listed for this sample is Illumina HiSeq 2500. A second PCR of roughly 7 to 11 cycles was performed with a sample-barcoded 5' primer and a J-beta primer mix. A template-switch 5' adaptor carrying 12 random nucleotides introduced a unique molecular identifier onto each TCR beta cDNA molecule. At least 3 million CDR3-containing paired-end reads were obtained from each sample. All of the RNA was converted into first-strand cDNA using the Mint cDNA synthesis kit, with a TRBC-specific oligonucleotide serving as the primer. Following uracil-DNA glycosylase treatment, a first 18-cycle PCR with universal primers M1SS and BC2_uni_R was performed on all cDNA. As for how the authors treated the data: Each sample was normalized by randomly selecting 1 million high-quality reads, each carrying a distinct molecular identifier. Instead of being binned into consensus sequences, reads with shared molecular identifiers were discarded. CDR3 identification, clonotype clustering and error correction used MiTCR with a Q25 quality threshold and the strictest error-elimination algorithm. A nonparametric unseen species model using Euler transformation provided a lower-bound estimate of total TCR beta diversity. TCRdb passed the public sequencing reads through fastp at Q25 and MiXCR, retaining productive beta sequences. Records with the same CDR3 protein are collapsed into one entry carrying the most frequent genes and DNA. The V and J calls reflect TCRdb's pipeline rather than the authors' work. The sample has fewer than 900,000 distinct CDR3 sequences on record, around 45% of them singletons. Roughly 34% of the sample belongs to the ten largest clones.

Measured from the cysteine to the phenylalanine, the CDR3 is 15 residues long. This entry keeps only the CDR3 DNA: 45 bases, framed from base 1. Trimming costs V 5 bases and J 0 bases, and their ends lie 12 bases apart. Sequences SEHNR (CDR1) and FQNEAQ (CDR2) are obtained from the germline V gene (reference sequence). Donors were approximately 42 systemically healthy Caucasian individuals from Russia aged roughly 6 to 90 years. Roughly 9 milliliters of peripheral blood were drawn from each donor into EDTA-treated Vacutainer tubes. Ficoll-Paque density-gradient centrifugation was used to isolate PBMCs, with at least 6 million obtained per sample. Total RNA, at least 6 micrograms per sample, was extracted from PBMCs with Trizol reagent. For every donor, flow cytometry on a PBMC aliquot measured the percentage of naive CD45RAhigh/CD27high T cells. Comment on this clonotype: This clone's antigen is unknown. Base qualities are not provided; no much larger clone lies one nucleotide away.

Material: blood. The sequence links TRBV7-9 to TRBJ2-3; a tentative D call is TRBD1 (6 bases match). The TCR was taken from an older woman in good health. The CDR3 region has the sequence CASSLQGISTDTQYF. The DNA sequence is TGTGCCAGCAGCCTACAGGGAATTAGCACAGATACGCAGTATTTT.